One sample yielded the 18 T cell receptor beta chains listed below, sequenced in a study of shared clonotypes between healthy human individuals (TCRdb year 2020). Receptor amplification or capture employed the immunoSEQ multiplex PCR assay. Here the immuneACCESS table is served through TCRdb, limited to in-frame sequences with V and J called. Missing clones are a known gap in these copies; in checked studies unresolved V genes cover under half, and the rest lacks a known reason. The sample yields a few hundred thousand clones; 95% to 98% were counted once. The ten most abundant clones make up around 0.057% of the sample. The sample consisted of naive CD4+ T cells sorted from blood. What this sample's cell subset or site label stands for: CD45RA+ positively selected. These receptors all come from a woman in her twenties or thirties in good health.

Concerning this clone: Other DNA sequences in the same sample also yield this CDR3. The gene calls are TRBV7-2 and TRBJ2-7; D is unresolved. The V gene's germline CDR1 is SGHTA and CDR2 FQGNSA. With 1 base removed from V and 2 bases from J, the gap between germline ends came to 15 bases. The CDR3 runs to 16 residues. The CDR3 nucleotides are TGTGCCAGCAGCTTAGTAGGACCTCCCTCGCCCTACGAGCAGTACTTC. This gives the protein CASSLVGPPSPYEQYF.

V and J are TRBV2 and TRBJ2-2, with TRBD1 matching over 10 bases. Germline trimming cut 11 bases from V and 4 bases from J; bases unmatched to any gene: 4. This CDR3 is built from 13 residues. Germline V lookup: CDR1 SNHLY, CDR2 FYNNEI. Here the CDR3 reads CAEGTGVTGELFF. DNA for the CDR3: TGTGCCGAGGGGACAGGGGTCACCGGGGAGCTGTTTTTT.

The gene calls are TRBV5-4 and TRBJ1-2, with TRBD1 matching 8 bases. Germline CDR1 and CDR2: SGHNT and YYREEE (reference sequence). The J segment lost 6 bases and the V segment lost 2 bases, leaving 6 bases of the junction unmatched. The CDR3 covers 14 residues. As DNA, the CDR3 is TGTGCCAGCAGCTTCGACCAGGGGGCACATGGCTACACCTTC. Protein: CASSFDQGAHGYTF.

V is TRBV28 and J is TRBJ1-1; D unclear. Germline values: CDR1 MDHEN, CDR2 SYDVKM. The CDR3 runs 12 residues. V was cut by 4 bases and J by 6 bases, with 9 bases left in between. The CDR3 bases are TGTGCCAGCAGTTCCGGGCGATCTGAAGCTTTCTTT. Translated: CASSSGRSEAFF. The full variable domain, completed using reference TRBV28 and TRBJ1-1, is DVKVTQSSRYLVKRTGEKVFLECVQDMDHENMFWYRQDPGLGLRLIYFSYDVKMKEKGDIPEGYSVSREKKERFSLILESASTNQTSMYLCASSSGRSEAFFGQGTRLTVV.

This sequence joins TRBV29-1 and TRBJ1-2; unclear D gene. Trimming took 7 bases from V and 0 from J, leaving 9 bases between them. Germline V CDR1 and CDR2: SQVTM, ANQGSEA. The CDR3 is 12 residues long. The chain's CDR3 is CSAFITNYGYTF. CDR3 nucleotide sequence: TGCAGCGCCTTCATAACTAACTATGGCTACACCTTC. Full variable domain (remainder filled in from reference TRBV29-1 and TRBJ1-2): SAVISQKPSRDICQRGTSLTIQCQVDSQVTMMFWYRQQPGQSLTLIATANQGSEATYESGFVIDKFPISRPNLTFSTLTVSNMSPEDSSIYLCSAFITNYGYTFGSGTRLTVV.

This clone was observed a single time. The V and J genes are TRBV30 and TRBJ1-1; 7 nucleotides align to TRBD1. This CDR3 contains 15 residues. From germline, CDR1 is GTSNPN and CDR2 SVGIG (reference sequence). The V and J ends lost 3 bases and 0 bases, in that order; junction bases with no gene match: 7. The CDR3 DNA is TGTGCCTGGAGCTATTCCGGGACAGTGAACACTGAAGCTTTCTTT. Residues: CAWSYSGTVNTEAFF. The full variable domain, rest sourced from reference TRBV30 and TRBJ1-1, is SQTIHQWPATLVQPVGSPLSLECTVEGTSNPNLYWYRQAAGRGLQLLFYSVGIGQISSEVPQNLSASRPQDRQFILSSKKLLLSDSGFYLCAWSYSGTVNTEAFFGQGTRLTVV.

This clone appeared a single time. The J gene is TRBJ2-7, the V gene TRBV6-1; D is uncertain. The CDR3 contains 14 residues. Trimming left V 4 bases short and J 0 bases short, with 10 bases between. Germline CDR1 and CDR2: MNHNS and SASEGT. The CDR3 spells CASSVAGLSYEQYF. The CDR3 DNA sequence: TGTGCCAGCAGTGTCGCTGGGCTCTCCTACGAGCAGTACTTC.

V is TRBV25-1 and J is TRBJ1-2; D ambiguous. The CDR3 runs 14 residues. V dropped 0 bases and J dropped 8 bases, with 13 bases sitting between them. Looked up from germline, CDR1 is MGHDK and CDR2 is SYGVNS. The CDR3 loop reads CASSEYIGREGYTF. The CDR3, as DNA: TGTGCCAGCAGTGAATATATTGGTCGGGAGGGCTACACCTTC.

The rearrangement joins TRBV10-2 to TRBJ2-1; D may be TRBD2 (7 bases). Trimming left V 0 bases short and J 3 bases short, with 15 bases between. This CDR3 spans 17 amino acids. Germline V gene data show CDR1 as WSHSY and CDR2 as SAAADI. CDR3: CASSESRAGARYNEQFF. CDR3 bases: TGCGCCAGCAGTGAGTCGAGGGCGGGGGCCCGCTACAATGAGCAGTTCTTC.

The chain combines TRBV2 with TRBJ1-5; the D is unclear. CDR3 length equals 14 residues. Per germline, CDR1 SNHLY and CDR2 FYNNEI. Trimming cost V 7 bases and J 1 base, with 11 bases left between them. This chain's CDR3 is CASKYGSSNQPQHF. The DNA for the CDR3 is TGTGCCAGCAAGTACGGGTCCAGCAATCAGCCCCAGCATTTT.

J is TRBJ2-7 and V is TRBV5-1; no reliable D call. Trimming took off 1 base at V and 1 base at J, with 15 bases between the two ends. The CDR3 has 16 residues. Germline V lookup: CDR1 SGHRS, CDR2 YFSETQ. The CDR3 DNA reads as TGCGCCAGCAGCTTGTCCCAACAGACCCTTTCCTACGAGCAGTACTTC. The encoded protein is CASSLSQQTLSYEQYF.

The V and J genes are TRBV11-2 and TRBJ2-7; D is uncertain. V was pared by 4 bases and J by 4 bases, with 14 bases between. From germline, CDR1 is SGHAT and CDR2 FQNNGV. CDR3 length: 14 residues. Here the CDR3 DNA reads TGTGCCAGCAGCTCGCTCCGGTTTTTTTACGAGCAGTACTTC. Translated: CASSSLRFFYEQYF.

The DNA of the CDR3 is TGTGCCAGCTCATCCGGGACTAGCGGCTCCTACGAGCAGTACTTC. It encodes CASSSGTSGSYEQYF. The gene calls are TRBV18 and TRBJ2-7; 11 bases agree with TRBD2. This CDR3 has 15 residues. CDR1 is KGHSH and CDR2 is LQKENI in the germline V gene. V lost 5 bases to trimming and J lost 0 bases; unmatched junction nucleotides: 3.

The chain's CDR3 is CASTPSREPYEQYF. The CDR3 DNA reads TGTGCCAGTACTCCTAGTAGGGAACCCTACGAGCAGTACTTC. The chain uses TRBV19 and TRBJ2-7; D is uncertain. CDR3 length equals 14 residues. The germline CDR1 and CDR2 sequences are LNHDA and SQIVND (reference sequence). Trimming stripped 7 bases from V and 2 bases from J, with 15 bases between.

The genes are TRBV19 and TRBJ2-1; TRBD1 might be the D (6 bases). V lost 7 bases to trimming and J lost 10 bases, with 14 bases between them. The CDR3 is made up of 12 amino acids. Germline V CDR1 and CDR2: LNHDA, SQIVND (reference sequence). The CDR3 bases are TGTGCCAGTAATGGACACAGGGCCGAGCAGTTCTTC. Residues: CASNGHRAEQFF.

V usage is TRBV13 and J usage is TRBJ2-2; D is perhaps TRBD2 (5 bases). The CDR3 sequence is 14 residues long. The germline V gene has CDR1 PRHDT and CDR2 FYEKMQ (reference sequence). Trimming removed 7 bases at V and 2 bases at J, with 11 bases between. The CDR3 loop is CASKSRGNTGELFF. The CDR3 DNA follows: TGTGCCAGCAAGTCCCGGGGAAACACCGGGGAGCTGTTTTTT.

This sequence joins TRBV11-2 and TRBJ2-1; the D call may be TRBD1 or TRBD2 (5 bases each). The CDR3 covers 15 residues. V was clipped by 2 bases and J by 4 bases, with 12 bases between them. CDR1 SGHAT and CDR2 FQNNGV come from the germline V gene. The CDR3, as DNA: TGTGCCAGCAGCTTAATTCGGGGACCATACAATGAGCAGTTCTTC. It encodes CASSLIRGPYNEQFF.

V gene TRBV2 combines with J gene TRBJ2-3, with 7 bases fitting TRBD2. The germline V gene has CDR1 SNHLY and CDR2 FYNNEI. This CDR3 comprises 15 residues. V lost 6 bases to trimming and J lost 0 bases; unmatched junction nucleotides: 6. DNA for the CDR3: TGTGCCAGCAGCGGGTGGGGAGGGAGCACAGATACGCAGTATTTT. It is translated as CASSGWGGSTDTQYF.